The clone carrying this T cell receptor (beta chain) was observed many times. Its target is not known. The sorted Tregs were CD4+CD25+CD127-/low cells. Study results and limitations: Tumor memory CD4+ T cell TCR gene usage was found to cluster with blood and lymph node memory CD4+ cells and with lymph node naive CD4+ cells. Larger-cohort validation covered only one TCR beta V-J rearrangement.

After constant-region reverse-primer amplification, full-length variable regions underwent semi-nested PCR with Nested Universal Primer A. A single record per CDR3 protein comes from TCRdb applying MiXCR to the 5' RACE reads. Here the sample spans about 59,000 distinct CDR3 sequences, around 20% being singletons. Sequenced: tumor-infiltrating Tregs sorted from the breast tumor. The clonotype originates from a female donor with breast cancer.

For the CDR3, the DNA is TGCGCCAGCAGCTCAGGGACAGGGTGGAACAATGAGCAGTTCTTC. It yields the protein CASSSGTGWNNEQFF. The J gene is TRBJ2-1, the V gene TRBV5-1, with TRBD1 matching over 9 bases. This CDR3 comprises 15 residues. Germline V gene lookup returns CDR1 SGHRS and CDR2 YFSETQ. With 3 bases clipped from V and 5 bases from J, the junction kept 6 bases outside the gene matches.